This TCR beta chain is drawn from a study of spatial heterogeneity in lung cancer. The V end lost 1 base, the J end lost 5 bases, and 10 bases lay between the germline ends. The germline V gene has CDR1 SGHTA and CDR2 FQGNSA. The CDR3 runs 14 residues. By its share, this clonotype is medium-sized. This beta chain came through as a stray read in a library set up for alpha chains, and its size says little. Time point indicated: sample taken at primary tumor resection. Whole RNA came from tumor, nontumor lung or frozen PBMC and was sequenced without being sorted. Every molecule of TCR cDNA had its own unique molecular identifier. A single record per CDR3 protein comes from TCRdb applying MiXCR to the 5' RACE reads. The sample lists several hundred distinct CDR3 sequences; approximately 20% were seen once.

This material consisted of PBMCs, taken at surgery. The clonotype comes from a female donor with early-stage non-small cell lung cancer. This chain links TRBV7-2 with TRBJ2-3; D ambiguous. CDR3 DNA: TGTGCCAGCAGCTTAGAGGGCCTAGGAGATACGCAGTATTTT. As protein: CASSLEGLGDTQYF.